This TCR beta chain came from a study of blood T cell repertoires in COVID-19. Germline values: CDR1 WSHSY, CDR2 SAAADI. The ends were cut back, 0 bases at V and 7 bases at J, with 12 bases in the middle. The CDR3 is 14 residues long. TCRdb keeps only in-frame clones here, not all; method: immunoSEQ multiplex PCR. This table has about 110,000 clones, around 80% appearing once. This clone was detected once. This rearrangement joins TRBV10-2 to TRBJ1-2; perhaps TRBD1 as D (5 bases). This receptor was obtained from a man between 65 and 80 years old with acute or convalescent COVID-19. Sequenced material: peripheral blood. CDR3 bases: TGCGCCAGCAGTGAGTCGTCGCAGGGTCGTGGCTACACCTTC. Translating it yields CASSESSQGRGYTF.